A single T cell receptor (beta chain) is shown here with its context. Combining a sample-barcoded 5' primer with a J-beta primer mix, a second PCR ran for roughly 6 to 11 cycles. TCRdb re-called the 5' RACE reads through MiXCR, storing one row per CDR3 protein. The data hold some 700,000 distinct CDR3 sequences, with roughly 44% observed a single time. The V end lost 0 bases, the J end lost 3 bases, and 9 bases lay between the germline ends. The germline CDR1 and CDR2 sequences are SGHRS and YFSETQ. This CDR3 has 14 residues. This record comes from a study of blood T cells in healthy people across ages.

The V gene is TRBV5-1, the J gene TRBJ2-5; either TRBD1 or TRBD2 may supply D (5 bases each). The sequenced material came from blood. This TCR was sampled from a woman aged 60-75 years in good health. CDR3: CASSLGRDEETQYF. Here the CDR3 DNA reads TGCGCCAGCAGCTTGGGACGGGACGAAGAGACCCAGTACTTC.